This record covers a single TCR beta chain. The CDR3 runs 16 residues. The ends lost 4 bases at V and 6 bases at J; junction bases unmatched: 14. Germline V lookup: CDR1 MNHEY, CDR2 SMNVEV (reference sequence). The data stem from a study of cytomegalovirus exposure and HLA in healthy donors. PCR amplification relied on 60 Vbeta primers (plus 13 Jbeta primers). Here immunoSEQ multiplex PCR was the method, and the copy in TCRdb shows in-frame clones only, minus some. The sample shows around 110,000 clones, around 75% of them seen only once. The gene calls are TRBV27 and TRBJ2-7; TRBD2 agrees at 8 bases. The sequence was obtained from a male donor in good health and CMV-seropositive. The sequencing input was PBMCs. CDR3 nucleotide sequence: TGTGCCAGCAGTTCGACGAGACTAGCGCGGGGTATCGAGCAGTACTTC. Translating gives CASSSTRLARGIEQYF.